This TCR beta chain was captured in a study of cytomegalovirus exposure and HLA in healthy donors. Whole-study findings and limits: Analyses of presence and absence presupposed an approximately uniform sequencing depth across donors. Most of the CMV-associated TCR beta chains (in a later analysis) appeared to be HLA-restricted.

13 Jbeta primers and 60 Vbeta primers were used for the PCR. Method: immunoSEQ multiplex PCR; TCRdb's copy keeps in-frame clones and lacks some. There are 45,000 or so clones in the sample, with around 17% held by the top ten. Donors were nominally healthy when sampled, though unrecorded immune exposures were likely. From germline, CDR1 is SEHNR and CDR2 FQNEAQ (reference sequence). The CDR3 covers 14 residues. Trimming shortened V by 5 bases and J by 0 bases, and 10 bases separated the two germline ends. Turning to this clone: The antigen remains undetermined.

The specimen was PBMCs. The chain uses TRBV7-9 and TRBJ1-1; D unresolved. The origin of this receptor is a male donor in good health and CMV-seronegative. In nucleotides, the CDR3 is TGTGCCAGCAGCCCAAGTGGGCTGAACACTGAAGCTTTCTTT. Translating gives CASSPSGLNTEAFF.